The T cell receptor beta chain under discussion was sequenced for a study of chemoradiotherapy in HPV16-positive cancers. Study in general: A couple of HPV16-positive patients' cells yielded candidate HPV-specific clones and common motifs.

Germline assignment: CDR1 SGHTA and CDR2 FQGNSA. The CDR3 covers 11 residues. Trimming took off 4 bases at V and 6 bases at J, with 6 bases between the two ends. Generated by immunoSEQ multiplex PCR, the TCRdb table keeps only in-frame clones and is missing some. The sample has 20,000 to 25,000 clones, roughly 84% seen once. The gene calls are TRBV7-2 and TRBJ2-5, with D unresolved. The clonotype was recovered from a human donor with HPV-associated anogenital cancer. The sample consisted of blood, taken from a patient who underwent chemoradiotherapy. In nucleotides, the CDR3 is TGTGCCAGCAGCTCGGCCCAGACCCAGTACTTC. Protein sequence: CASSSAQTQYF.